Listed below are T cell receptor beta chains from one sample, sequenced in a study of sequential checkpoint blockade in melanoma. Some clones are missing from TCRdb's copy, which holds only in-frame ones; the method was immunoSEQ multiplex PCR. This table has under 5,000 clones, about two thirds appearing once. Sample: CD8+ T cells sorted from blood (inferred from file names), taken from a patient given nivolumab and ipilimumab in sequence. The receptors were gathered from a human donor with melanoma. The CDR3 runs from the conserved cysteine through the conserved F or W. Each record gives: D gene, clone size, V gene, J gene, CDR3 DNA, CDR3 protein. A D gene is named only where the DNA matches it firmly. The size of a clone is reported for some rows only, either as once, few or many, or as a class for expanded clones.

TRBD1	-	TRBV10-3	TRBJ2-7	TGTGCCATCAGTGAGGTTACAGGGGGCAAGTGGAGCTCCTACGAGCAGTACTTC	CAISEVTGGKWSSYEQYF
-	few	TRBV6-5	TRBJ1-4	TGTGCCAGCAGCTATACCGAGGAGGGTGGAGAAAAACTGTTTTTT	CASSYTEEGGEKLFF
-	-	TRBV5-8	TRBJ2-1	TGTGCCAGCAGCTTGGCGGGGTTCTCCTACAATGAGCAGTTCTTC	CASSLAGFSYNEQFF
TRBD2	few	TRBV6-4	TRBJ2-3	TGTGCCAGCAGTGAGCGGGGGGGCACAGATACGCAGTATTTT	CASSERGGTDTQYF
-	-	TRBV30	TRBJ1-5	TGTGCCTGGAGTCCACGGTTAACTACGTGGCCCCAGCATTTT	CAWSPRLTTWPQHF
TRBD2	-	TRBV7-6	TRBJ2-7	TGTGCCAGCAGCTACGGGCGGGAGACCTACGAGCAGTACTTC	CASSYGRETYEQYF
TRBD2	-	TRBV4-1	TRBJ2-7	TGCGCCAGCAGCCAAGTAGATCTAGCGGACTACGAGCAGTACTTC	CASSQVDLADYEQYF
TRBD2	-	TRBV6-4	TRBJ2-3	TGTGCCAGCAGTGAGACTAGCGGGGGGACAGATACGCAGTATTTT	CASSETSGGTDTQYF
TRBD2	-	TRBV29-1	TRBJ2-3	TGCAGCGTTTCTGGGACTAGCGGGAGGGCCATGCTCCTGGGAACGCAGTATTTT	CSVSGTSGRAMLLGTQYF
TRBD1	-	TRBV29-1	TRBJ2-7	TGCAGCGTTGAAGGACAGGGGCCAACCTACGAGCAGTACTTC	CSVEGQGPTYEQYF
TRBD1	few	TRBV6-4	TRBJ1-2	TGTGCCAGCAGTGAAACAGGGGAGGCTAACTATGGCTACACCTTC	CASSETGEANYGYTF
-	-	TRBV6-5	TRBJ1-5	TGTGCCAGCAGCTCTGACAGCGAGAATCAGCCCCAGCATTTT	CASSSDSENQPQHF
TRBD2	-	TRBV6-5	TRBJ2-1	TGTGCCAGCAGCCCCGGACTAGAGGTCAATGAGCAGTTCTTC	CASSPGLEVNEQFF